A selection of T cell receptor beta chains follows, all from one sample in a study of cytomegalovirus exposure and HLA in healthy donors. Produced via immunoSEQ multiplex PCR; TCRdb's table is partial and in-frame only. The data show roughly 120,000 clones, with approximately 70% seen just once and about 5% held by the top ten. The specimen was PBMCs. The receptors stem from a woman in her seventies in good health and CMV-seropositive. The CDR3 runs from the conserved cysteine through the conserved F or W. D genes are given only for firm matches. Clone size appears in some rows only: once, few, many, or a class for an expanded clone.

j_call d_call v_call clone_size cdr3_nt cdr3_aa
TRBJ1-1 NA TRBV7-7 NA TGTGCCAGCAGCTTTCAGGCGAACACTGAAGCTTTCTTT CASSFQANTEAFF
TRBJ2-4 NA TRBV7-2 NA TGTGCCAGCAGCACGGGAGCCAAAAACATTCAGTACTTC CASSTGAKNIQYF
TRBJ2-1 TRBD2 TRBV10-3 NA TGTGCCATCAGCGCTAGCGGGGGACTCTACAATGAGCAGTTCTTC CAISASGGLYNEQFF
TRBJ1-3 TRBD1 TRBV25-1 few TGTGCCAGCAGTGAATCCGGACAGGTGGTGGACACCATATATTTT CASSESGQVVDTIYF
TRBJ2-1 TRBD1 TRBV5-6 few TGTGCCAGCAGCCGAACCCCGGGACAGAAAAACAATGAGCAGTTCTTC CASSRTPGQKNNEQFF
TRBJ2-3 NA TRBV4-2 NA TGTGCCAGCAGCCAAGCTGGGGAGGGGGGAGATACGCAGTATTTT CASSQAGEGGDTQYF
TRBJ2-7 TRBD1 TRBV6-1 NA TGTGCCAGCCGACAGGGGGCGTACGAGCAGTACTTC CASRQGAYEQYF
TRBJ2-3 NA TRBV7-8 once TGTGCCAGCAGCTTTATAGCGTCAGATACGCAGTATTTT CASSFIASDTQYF
TRBJ1-1 NA TRBV30 few TGTGCCTGGAGTGTATTTGGGCCATCAAGGACTGAAGCTTTCTTT CAWSVFGPSRTEAFF
TRBJ2-3 NA TRBV5-4 NA TGTGCCAGCAGCTTGGCAGGCACAGATACGCAGTATTTT CASSLAGTDTQYF
TRBJ2-2 NA TRBV19 NA TGTGCCAGTAAACTTGGACAGCCGAACACCGGGGAGCTGTTTTTT CASKLGQPNTGELFF
TRBJ1-1 TRBD1 TRBV27 once TGTGCCAGCAGTTTACTCCACCACCCGGGACAGATCCCCGGGAACACTGAAGCTTTCTTT CASSLLHHPGQIPGNTEAFF
TRBJ2-5 NA TRBV25-1 NA TGTGCCAGCAGTGACTTCAGGGGCCAAGAGACCCAGTACTTC CASSDFRGQETQYF
TRBJ1-2 TRBD1 TRBV5-4 NA TGTGCCAGCAGCCCTGGGGGGGGACAGGGGGATTATGGCTACACCTTC CASSPGGGQGDYGYTF
TRBJ1-1 NA TRBV7-8 NA TGTGCCAGCAGCTTGGGGAGTACAATCACTGAAGCTTTCTTT CASSLGSTITEAFF
TRBJ2-7 TRBD1 TRBV30 few TGTGCCTGGAGTGTCGGGACAGGCCTTTTACAGCAGTACTTC CAWSVGTGLLQQYF
TRBJ2-5 NA TRBV7-3 NA TGTGCCAGCAGCCAGGGGCGGGCTGCGCCTACCCAGTACTTC CASSQGRAAPTQYF
TRBJ2-1 TRBD2 TRBV4-1 NA TGCGCCAGCAGCCAGGGACTAGCCAAAAGCTCCTACAATGAGCAGTTCTTC CASSQGLAKSSYNEQFF
TRBJ1-2 NA TRBV7-2 NA TGTGCCAGCAGCTTAGGAGACAGTCGCTCCTATGGCTACACCTTC CASSLGDSRSYGYTF
TRBJ1-2 TRBD1 TRBV6-5 NA TGTGCCAGCAGTTTACGGACAGGGAGCAACTATGGCTACACCTTC CASSLRTGSNYGYTF
TRBJ1-6 NA TRBV19 NA TGTGCCAGTAGTATGCGAGGGATGGACGAAAGCTCCTATAATTCACCCCTCCACTTT CASSMRGMDESSYNSPLHF
TRBJ2-7 TRBD1 TRBV29-1 NA TGCAGCGTTCCTCTTGAACCGGGACAGGGTCGCGAGCAGTACTTC CSVPLEPGQGREQYF
TRBJ1-5 NA TRBV19 NA TGTGCCAGTAAAACCAGGGCCAATCAGCCCCAGCATTTT CASKTRANQPQHF
TRBJ1-1 NA TRBV10-3 NA TGTGCCATCAGAGAACAGGAGAACACTGAAGCTTTCTTT CAIREQENTEAFF
TRBJ1-5 NA TRBV7-8 few TGTGCCAGCTCCGAGGGTTTAGATCAGCCCCAGCATTTT CASSEGLDQPQHF
TRBJ2-5 TRBD2 TRBV6-1 once TGTGCCGGAACTAGCGGGGGGAACCAGGAGACCCAGTACTTC CAGTSGGNQETQYF
TRBJ1-1 NA TRBV2 NA TGTGCCAGCAGTGAAGACAGGGCGAGCACTGAAGCTTTCTTT CASSEDRASTEAFF
TRBJ1-1 NA TRBV6-5 NA TGTGCCAGCAGACAGACAGATACCACTGAAGCTTTCTTT CASRQTDTTEAFF
TRBJ1-4 TRBD1 TRBV5-1 NA TGCGCCAGCAGCCCGGGACAGGTTGCAACTAATGAAAAACTGTTTTTT CASSPGQVATNEKLFF
TRBJ2-3 TRBD2 TRBV6-6 once TGTGCCAGCAGTTACTCAGCGGGGGGGTCTGATACGCAGTATTTT CASSYSAGGSDTQYF
TRBJ1-2 TRBD1 TRBV4-3 NA TGCGCCAGCAGCCAGGGACAGGGGGCCTATGGCTACACCTTC CASSQGQGAYGYTF
TRBJ1-2 TRBD1 TRBV5-6 NA TGTGCCAGCAGCCCCGGGACAGGGCCCTATGGCTACACCTTC CASSPGTGPYGYTF
TRBJ1-1 NA TRBV5-1 few TGCGCCAGCAGCTTGGGGGCGATGAACACTGAAGCTTTCTTT CASSLGAMNTEAFF
TRBJ2-7 TRBD2 TRBV4-1 few TGCGCCAGCAGCCAAAATAGCGGGGGTTCCTACGAGCAGTACTTC CASSQNSGGSYEQYF
TRBJ1-5 NA TRBV10-3 once TGTGCCTCACGGCACAATCAGGGGAATCAGCCCCAGCATTTT CASRHNQGNQPQHF
TRBJ2-5 NA TRBV7-3 NA TGTGCCAGCAGCTTATGGGCAGGGCAAGAGACCCAGTACTTC CASSLWAGQETQYF
TRBJ1-2 TRBD1 TRBV4-3 NA TGCGCCAGCAGCCAAGCCGGGGACAGGGGCGCCTACACCTTC CASSQAGDRGAYTF
TRBJ1-1 NA TRBV7-2 NA TGTGCCAGCAGCTTAGTGGGGGGTATGAACACTGAAGCTTTCTTT CASSLVGGMNTEAFF
TRBJ1-5 NA TRBV6-1 NA TGTGCCAGCAGGGCCCAGGGTCAGCCCCAGCATTTT CASRAQGQPQHF
TRBJ1-5 TRBD1 TRBV2 NA TGTGCCAGCGGTAGACAGGGGTATTATCAGCCCCAGCATTTT CASGRQGYYQPQHF
TRBJ1-2 NA TRBV29-1 NA TGCAGCGTTGAGTCTGCAGGGGCCGGAGGCTACACCTTC CSVESAGAGGYTF
TRBJ2-5 TRBD2 TRBV5-1 few TGCGCCAGCAGCTGGACTAGTCGCGAGACCCAGTACTTC CASSWTSRETQYF
TRBJ1-6 NA TRBV14 NA TGTGCCAGCAGCCGGACAGAGGCTTCACCCCTCCACTTT CASSRTEASPLHF